The clone carrying this T cell receptor (beta chain) came up a few times. The antigen is unknown. TCRdb analysed the 5' RACE reads with MiXCR anew, one entry per CDR3 protein. The sample includes 450,000 to 650,000 distinct CDR3 sequences, over 12% of them seen just once. This CDR3 has 16 residues. Between the trimmed V and J ends, which lost 0 bases and 7 bases, there was a span of 16 bases. CDR1 is KGHSH and CDR2 is LQKENI in the germline V gene. This sample was included in a study of identical twins. Study results and caveats: Model-predicted out-of-frame TCR alpha sharing fell below observed values in monozygotic twins. Because invariant MAIT and iNKT cells could be present, zero-insertion analyses could be partly confounded. The study found weaker excess twin sharing in beta out-of-frame sequences.

Another study also made use of these data, one on yellow fever vaccine responses in identical twins. That investigation notes: Twins reportedly showed a vaccine T cell response that seemed partly convergent and partly personalized.

The sequencing sample was made of CD4+ T cells sorted from blood. This sequence joins TRBV18 and TRBJ2-4; the D is unclear. The receptor was isolated from a woman under 30 in good health. CDR3 DNA: TGTGCCAGCTCACCACCAGAGTTCCAAACCTGGAACATTCAGTACTTC. Amino acids: CASSPPEFQTWNIQYF.